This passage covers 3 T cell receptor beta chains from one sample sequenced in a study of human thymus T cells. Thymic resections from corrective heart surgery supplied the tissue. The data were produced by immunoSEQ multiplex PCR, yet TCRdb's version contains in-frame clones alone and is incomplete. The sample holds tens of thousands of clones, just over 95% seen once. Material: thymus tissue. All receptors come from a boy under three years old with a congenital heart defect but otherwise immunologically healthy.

CDR3 nucleotides: TGTGCCAGCAGCGAAACAGGCAACCGAGCCTACGAGCAGTACTTC. It specifies CASSETGNRAYEQYF. The V call is TRBV6-5, the J call TRBJ2-7; a possible D gene is TRBD1 (5 bases). Germline V gene data show CDR1 as MNHEY and CDR2 as SVGAGI. Trimming removed 6 bases from V and 2 bases from J, with 17 bases in between. The CDR3 length is 15 residues.

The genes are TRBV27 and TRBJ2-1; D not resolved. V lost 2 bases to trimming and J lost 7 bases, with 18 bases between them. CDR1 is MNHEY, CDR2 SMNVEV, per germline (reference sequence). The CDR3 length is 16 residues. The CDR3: CASSLLASRWVNEQFF. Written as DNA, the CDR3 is TGTGCCAGCAGTTTACTCGCTAGTAGGTGGGTAAATGAGCAGTTCTTC.

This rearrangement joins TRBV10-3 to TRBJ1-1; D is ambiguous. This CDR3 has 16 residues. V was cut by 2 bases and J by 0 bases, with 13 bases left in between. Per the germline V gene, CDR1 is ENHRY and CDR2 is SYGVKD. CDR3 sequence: CAISEISEHLNTEAFF. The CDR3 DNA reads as TGTGCCATCAGTGAGATCTCGGAACACCTGAACACTGAAGCTTTCTTT.